The next 23 T cell receptor beta chains were all read from a single sample in a study of cytomegalovirus exposure and HLA in healthy donors. The PCR contained 60 Vbeta and 13 Jbeta primers. The protocol was immunoSEQ multiplex PCR, while the TCRdb copy is restricted to in-frame clones and leaves out a portion. The top ten clones hold over 0.3% of a sample with about 250,000 clones, 80% of them seen once. Source material: PBMCs. The receptor source for this set is a girl aged 2-10 years in good health and CMV-seronegative.

The chain has TRBV28 and TRBJ2-1, with 10 positions matching TRBD2. V shed 3 bases, J shed 4 bases, and the junction held 9 bases outside the gene matches. The CDR3 contains 17 residues. The germline gives CDR1 MDHEN, CDR2 SYDVKM. This CDR3 is CASSLGGAGGSYNEQFF. Written as DNA, the CDR3 is TGTGCCAGCAGTTTGGGTGGAGCGGGAGGGTCGTACAATGAGCAGTTCTTC.

The chain couples TRBV13 to TRBJ1-6; the match to TRBD1 covers 7 bases. The CDR3 sequence is 16 residues long. The germline V gene has CDR1 PRHDT and CDR2 FYEKMQ (reference sequence). With V trimmed by 5 bases and J by 7 bases, 11 bases remained unmatched. DNA for the CDR3: TGTGCCAGCAGCCGACAGGGCGTCTCGCCGAATTCACCCCTCCACTTT. It encodes CASSRQGVSPNSPLHF.

The chain couples TRBV19 to TRBJ2-2, with a possible D match to TRBD1 (6 bases). Germline V gene data show CDR1 as LNHDA and CDR2 as SQIVND (reference sequence). Trimming removed 11 bases at V and 6 bases at J, with 19 bases between. The CDR3 is made up of 14 amino acids. The CDR3 loop reads CAGRRTALSGELFF. The CDR3 DNA is TGTGCCGGACGCAGGACAGCCCTCTCCGGGGAGCTGTTTTTT.

This sequence joins TRBV28 and TRBJ1-1; 7 bases are shared with TRBD1. In germline, CDR1 is MDHEN, CDR2 SYDVKM. V dropped 2 bases and J dropped 10; count of bases not matched to a gene: 13. The CDR3 runs to 15 residues. The DNA for the CDR3 is TGTGCCAGCAGTTTAATGGGACAGCGGCCTGCCGGAGCTTTCTTT. As protein: CASSLMGQRPAGAFF. Looking up the rest from reference TRBV28 and TRBJ1-1 gives the full variable domain: DVKVTQSSRYLVKRTGEKVFLECVQDMDHENMFWYRQDPGLGLRLIYFSYDVKMKEKGDIPEGYSVSREKKERFSLILESASTNQTSMYLCASSLMGQRPAGAFFGQGTRLTVV.

The CDR3 sequence is CASSAGGTGVGEQYF. DNA for the CDR3: TGTGCCAGCAGCGCCGGCGGGACAGGGGTTGGAGAGCAGTACTTC. V is TRBV9 and J is TRBJ2-7; 10 nucleotides align to TRBD1. The CDR3 runs 15 residues. CDR1 is SGDLS and CDR2 is YYNGEE in the germline V gene. Trimming took 3 bases from V and 7 from J; bases not matched to a gene: 10.

The chain recombines TRBV28 with TRBJ1-4; the match to TRBD1 covers 7 bases. The CDR3 is 14 residues long. In germline, CDR1 is MDHEN, CDR2 SYDVKM. J was trimmed by 8 bases and V by 3 bases; bases with no gene match: 6. The DNA of the CDR3 is TGTGCCAGCAGTTTCGGCAGGGGGGAGGAAAAACTGTTTTTT. This translates into CASSFGRGEEKLFF.

The rearrangement links TRBV19 to TRBJ1-2; possibly TRBD1 for D (5 bases). The CDR3 is made up of 15 amino acids. The V end lost 6 bases, the J end lost 7 bases, and 21 bases lay between the germline ends. CDR1 is LNHDA, CDR2 SQIVND, per germline (reference sequence). Written as DNA, the CDR3 is TGTGCCAGTAGACCATCCCAGGGTTCCATTATTGGCTACACCTTC. Translation gives CASRPSQGSIIGYTF.

The chain couples TRBV28 to TRBJ2-7, with TRBD1 identical over 8 bases. With V trimmed by 4 bases and J by 2 bases, 10 bases remained unmatched. In germline, CDR1 is MDHEN, CDR2 SYDVKM. The CDR3 runs 16 residues. The CDR3 protein is CASSYVGTGRPYEQYF. CDR3 DNA: TGTGCCAGCAGTTACGTGGGGACAGGCCGTCCCTACGAGCAGTACTTC.

V is TRBV7-7 and J is TRBJ1-5, with D possibly being TRBD1 (5 bases). This CDR3 has 13 residues. V gave up 5 bases and J gave up 7 bases, with 12 bases separating them. Germline CDR1 is SSHAT and CDR2 is FNYEAQ (reference sequence). The chain's CDR3 is CASSEGVGQPQHF. The DNA of the CDR3 is TGTGCCAGCAGCGAAGGGGTTGGGCAGCCCCAGCATTTT.

The gene calls are TRBV29-1 and TRBJ1-4; D is perhaps TRBD1 (6 bases). The V end was cut by 7 bases, the J end by 8 bases, with 17 bases between. There are 13 residues in the CDR3. CDR1 and CDR2 (germline): SQVTM, ANQGSEA. CDR3 in amino acids: CSAEGRGTEKLFF. The DNA for the CDR3 is TGCAGCGCGGAAGGCAGGGGTACGGAAAAACTGTTTTTT.

The chain uses TRBV29-1 and TRBJ1-2, with 9 bases identical to TRBD1. J gave up 4 bases and V 5 bases, and 5 bases lay outside the gene matches. Germline loops: CDR1 SQVTM, CDR2 ANQGSEA. The CDR3 contains 13 residues. The CDR3 DNA follows: TGCAGCGTTAAGGACAGGGGTCCCTATGGCTACACCTTC. Encoded protein: CSVKDRGPYGYTF. Combining the CDR3 with reference TRBV29-1 and TRBJ1-2 gives the whole variable domain SAVISQKPSRDICQRGTSLTIQCQVDSQVTMMFWYRQQPGQSLTLIATANQGSEATYESGFVIDKFPISRPNLTFSTLTVSNMSPEDSSIYLCSVKDRGPYGYTFGSGTRLTVV.

The chain employs TRBV6-1 and TRBJ2-1; TRBD1 is a possible D gene (5 bases). V lost 11 bases and J lost 12, with 23 bases in between. CDR1 and CDR2 (germline): MNHNS, SASEGT. The CDR3 totals 13 residues. Here the CDR3 DNA reads TGTGCCGGACGCCCCCCGCAGGGTCCTGGGCAGTTCTTC. Translation: CAGRPPQGPGQFF.

V is TRBV19 and J is TRBJ1-5; D perhaps matches TRBD1 (6 bases). V lost 3 bases and J lost 5, with 11 bases in between. Germline V gives CDR1 LNHDA, CDR2 SQIVND (reference sequence). There are 14 residues in the CDR3. As DNA, the CDR3 is TGTGCCAGTAGTATCAGGGCAGGGGATCAGCCCCAGCATTTT. It encodes CASSIRAGDQPQHF.

Here the CDR3 DNA reads TGCAGTGGAAGGGACAATGGCTACACCTTC. Encoded protein: CSGRDNGYTF. The chain joins TRBV20-1 to TRBJ1-2, with a possible D match to TRBD1 (6 bases). In germline, CDR1 is DFQATT, CDR2 SNEGSKA (reference sequence). This CDR3 comprises 10 residues. V lost 7 bases to trimming and J lost 6 bases, with 9 bases between them.

This chain links TRBV19 with TRBJ1-1; D unclear. Germline V gene sequence: CDR1 LNHDA, CDR2 SQIVND (reference sequence). Trimming stripped 7 bases from V and 1 base from J, with 7 bases between. The CDR3 has 12 amino acids. Here the CDR3 DNA reads TGTGCCAGTACTCGGGGGAACACTGAAGCTTTCTTT. Amino acids: CASTRGNTEAFF.

The table lists this clone with a few counts. The genes are TRBV21-1 and TRBJ1-5; no DNA check was done on the table's D call, TRBD1. TRBV21-1 is listed as a pseudogene. The CDR3 totals 15 residues. The CDR3 DNA follows: TGTGCCAGCAGCAAAATACAGGGAAGCAATCAGCCCCAGCATTTT. Its translation is CASSKIQGSNQPQHF.

The CDR3, as DNA: TGTGCCTGGAGTGGGGCCCTTCGTTATGGCTATGGCTACACCTTC. Translation: CAWSGALRYGYGYTF. This rearrangement joins TRBV30 to TRBJ1-2; D uncertain. From germline, CDR1 is GTSNPN and CDR2 SVGIG (reference sequence). The CDR3 totals 15 residues. V lost 1 base, J lost 4 bases, and 16 bases lay in between. Combining the CDR3 with reference TRBV30 and TRBJ1-2 gives the whole variable domain SQTIHQWPATLVQPVGSPLSLECTVEGTSNPNLYWYRQAAGRGLQLLFYSVGIGQISSEVPQNLSASRPQDRQFILSSKKLLLSDSGFYLCAWSGALRYGYGYTFGSGTRLTVV.

This clone was found a few times. The chain carries TRBV6-5 and TRBJ2-1; 8 bases line up with TRBD2. Trimming removed 5 bases from V and 0 bases from J; junction bases left unmatched: 3. Per the germline V gene, CDR1 is MNHEY and CDR2 is SVGAGI. The CDR3 totals 15 residues. The CDR3 nucleotides read TGTGCCAGCAGTGTGCGGGGGGCCTCCTACAATGAGCAGTTCTTC. Protein sequence: CASSVRGASYNEQFF.

J is TRBJ1-1 and V is TRBV5-1, with D perhaps matching TRBD1 (5 bases). Per germline, CDR1 SGHRS and CDR2 YFSETQ. Deletions cut 0 bases from V and 7 bases from J, with 13 bases between. This CDR3 is built from 14 residues. CDR3 protein: CASSLVPGGIEAFF. As DNA, the CDR3 is TGCGCCAGCAGCTTGGTTCCCGGGGGAATTGAAGCTTTCTTT.

V is TRBV6-6 and J is TRBJ1-2; D uncertain. Germline values: CDR1 MNHNY, CDR2 SVGAGI (reference sequence). The germline V and J ends were trimmed by 6 bases and 3 bases, with 20 bases remaining between them. This CDR3 has 16 amino acids. The CDR3 nucleotides are TGTGCCAGCAGCTCCTCTTCGACGTTAGAGGACTATGGCTACACCTTC. Translating gives CASSSSSTLEDYGYTF.

This clone came up once. V usage is TRBV29-1 and J usage is TRBJ2-5, with unresolved D. The CDR3 has 13 amino acids. V was shortened by 4 bases and J by 0 bases, with 9 bases between the two germline ends. The germline V gene encodes CDR1 SQVTM and CDR2 ANQGSEA. In DNA, the CDR3 is TGCAGCGTTGTTGGCAGGAACCAAGAGACCCAGTACTTC. It translates to CSVVGRNQETQYF.

The chain is built from TRBV10-3 and TRBJ2-2, with TRBD2 matching over 15 bases. Trimming at V came to 3 bases and at J to 4 bases, leaving 15 bases not matched to a gene. CDR1 and CDR2 (germline): ENHRY, SYGVKD. The CDR3 is 21 residues long. CDR3: CAISDRTGTSGRISGTGELFF. The CDR3 DNA is TGTGCCATCAGTGATCGTACCGGGACTAGCGGGAGGATTTCGGGCACCGGGGAGCTGTTTTTT.

This chain uses TRBV2 with TRBJ1-1; D remains unclear. Germline assignment: CDR1 SNHLY and CDR2 FYNNEI. The CDR3 loop spans 13 amino acids. Trimming took off 7 bases at V and 0 bases at J, with 9 bases between the two ends. CDR3 sequence (DNA): TGTGCCAGCAACCTGGAGATGAACACTGAAGCTTTCTTT. It yields the protein CASNLEMNTEAFF.